This TCR beta chain is from a study of T cell responses to AZD1222 COVID-19 vaccine. V shed 5 bases and J 0 bases; nucleotides not matched to a gene: 8. The germline CDR1 and CDR2 sequences are MNHNS and SASEGT. The CDR3 spans 18 residues. Clones were sequenced by immunoSEQ multiplex PCR, and TCRdb holds only the in-frame ones, with some missing. This table has some 180,000 clones, around 93% appearing once. The material sequenced was peripheral blood, taken 28 days after the second dose of the MenACWY control vaccine. The chain recombines TRBV6-1 with TRBJ2-3; 13 bases are a match to TRBD2. The receptor was derived from an adult who received the MenACWY meningococcal vaccine as a control. The CDR3 sequence: CASSKVGLAGFSTDTQYF. The CDR3 DNA follows: TGTGCCAGCAGTAAAGTGGGACTAGCGGGGTTTAGCACAGATACGCAGTATTTT.